These T cell receptor beta chains were read from a single sample in a study of immune characterization of retroperitoneal liposarcoma. TCRdb re-analysed the PCR reads in MiXCR, keeping a single row per CDR3 protein. Of around 3,000 distinct CDR3 sequences in the sample, around half were seen once. Sequencing input: tumor tissue. All receptors come from a male donor with retroperitoneal liposarcoma. Both conserved end residues are part of each CDR3. A D gene is named only where the DNA matches it firmly. Some rows have no size entry. The others give once, few or many, or a class for an expanded clone.

j_call: TRBJ2-3; d_call: .; clone_size: once; v_call: TRBV7-2; cdr3_length: 15; cdr3_aa: CASSLVAGSTDTQYF; cdr3_nt: TGTGCCAGCAGCTTAGTGGCGGGGAGCACAGATACGCAGTATTTT
j_call: TRBJ1-2; d_call: TRBD1; clone_size: .; v_call: TRBV6-6; cdr3_length: 13; cdr3_aa: CASSPGGWYGYTF; cdr3_nt: TGTGCCAGCAGCCCAGGGGGCTGGTATGGCTACACCTTC
j_call: TRBJ2-1; d_call: .; clone_size: few; v_call: TRBV6-1; cdr3_length: 15; cdr3_aa: CASTEEVSSYNEQFF; cdr3_nt: TGTGCCAGCACCGAGGAGGTGAGCTCCTACAATGAGCAGTTCTTC
j_call: TRBJ2-3; d_call: .; clone_size: few; v_call: TRBV6-1; cdr3_length: 17; cdr3_aa: CASSELSPGTLTDTQYF; cdr3_nt: TGTGCCAGCAGTGAATTATCGCCCGGGACGTTAACAGATACGCAGTATTTT
j_call: TRBJ2-1; d_call: .; clone_size: .; v_call: TRBV6-1; cdr3_length: 14; cdr3_aa: CASRMSGSGNEQFF; cdr3_nt: TGTGCCAGCAGGATGTCGGGAAGTGGGAATGAGCAGTTCTTC
j_call: TRBJ2-2; d_call: .; clone_size: few; v_call: TRBV7-9; cdr3_length: 13; cdr3_aa: CASNFLETGELFF; cdr3_nt: TGTGCCAGCAACTTCCTGGAGACCGGGGAGCTGTTTTTT
j_call: TRBJ2-7; d_call: .; clone_size: once; v_call: TRBV25-1; cdr3_length: 12; cdr3_aa: CASGDNPYEQYF; cdr3_nt: TGTGCCAGCGGGGACAATCCCTACGAGCAGTACTTC
j_call: TRBJ2-1; d_call: .; clone_size: .; v_call: TRBV6-1; cdr3_length: 14; cdr3_aa: CASSSGQKSLIQFF; cdr3_nt: TGTGCCAGCAGTTCCGGCCAAAAGAGCCTCATTCAGTTCTTC
j_call: TRBJ2-5; d_call: .; clone_size: few; v_call: TRBV11-1; cdr3_length: 15; cdr3_aa: CASSSDRASGTLQYF; cdr3_nt: TGTGCCAGCAGCTCCGACAGGGCTAGCGGAACTTTGCAGTACTTC
j_call: TRBJ2-3; d_call: .; clone_size: few; v_call: TRBV6-1; cdr3_length: 15; cdr3_aa: CASSEGASSTDTQYF; cdr3_nt: TGTGCCAGCAGTGAGGGGGCTAGCAGCACAGATACGCAGTATTTT
j_call: TRBJ2-5; d_call: .; clone_size: .; v_call: TRBV7-8; cdr3_length: 12; cdr3_aa: CASLDGVNEQYF; cdr3_nt: TGTGCCAGCTTAGATGGTGTGAATGAGCAGTACTTC
j_call: TRBJ2-5; d_call: .; clone_size: .; v_call: TRBV6-4; cdr3_length: 13; cdr3_aa: CASSVSSYNEQYF; cdr3_nt: TGTGCCAGCAGTGTCAGCTCCTACAATGAGCAGTACTTC
j_call: TRBJ2-3; d_call: TRBD2; clone_size: .; v_call: TRBV6-1; cdr3_length: 15; cdr3_aa: CASSILAGGSDTQYF; cdr3_nt: TGTGCCAGCAGTATACTAGCGGGAGGGTCAGATACGCAGTATTTT
j_call: TRBJ2-5; d_call: .; clone_size: .; v_call: TRBV6-7; cdr3_length: 15; cdr3_aa: CASNRRLGSQETQYF; cdr3_nt: TGTGCCAGCAATCGAAGATTAGGCAGTCAAGAGACCCAGTACTTC
j_call: TRBJ2-3; d_call: TRBD2; clone_size: .; v_call: TRBV6-1; cdr3_length: 17; cdr3_aa: CASLGLAGAPGTDTQYF; cdr3_nt: TGTGCCAGCCTCGGACTAGCGGGGGCCCCGGGCACAGATACGCAGTATTTT
j_call: TRBJ2-7; d_call: TRBD2; clone_size: .; v_call: TRBV6-6; cdr3_length: 13; cdr3_aa: CASNLAGSYEQYF; cdr3_nt: TGTGCCAGCAATCTAGCGGGCTCCTACGAGCAGTACTTC
j_call: TRBJ2-3; d_call: TRBD2; clone_size: .; v_call: TRBV6-1; cdr3_length: 15; cdr3_aa: CASSGLAGGPDTQYF; cdr3_nt: TGTGCCAGCAGTGGACTAGCGGGGGGGCCAGATACGCAGTATTTT
j_call: TRBJ2-1; d_call: .; clone_size: .; v_call: TRBV12-3/TRBV12-4; cdr3_length: 15; cdr3_aa: CASSLGDSTVDEQFF; cdr3_nt: TGTGCCAGCAGTTTAGGGGACTCCACCGTCGATGAGCAGTTCTTC
j_call: TRBJ2-7; d_call: .; clone_size: few; v_call: TRBV7-3; cdr3_length: 14; cdr3_aa: CASSPRVPYNEQYF; cdr3_nt: TGTGCCAGCAGCCCCAGAGTCCCCTACAATGAGCAGTACTTC
j_call: TRBJ1-5; d_call: TRBD1; clone_size: once; v_call: TRBV12-3/TRBV12-4; cdr3_length: 15; cdr3_aa: CASKRTGGFNQPQHF; cdr3_nt: TGTGCCAGCAAAAGGACAGGGGGCTTCAATCAGCCCCAGCATTTT
j_call: TRBJ2-5; d_call: TRBD2; clone_size: .; v_call: TRBV6-6; cdr3_length: 15; cdr3_aa: CASSRERFNKETQYF; cdr3_nt: TGTGCCAGTTCGCGGGAGCGGTTTAACAAAGAGACCCAGTACTTC
j_call: TRBJ2-1; d_call: .; clone_size: .; v_call: TRBV4-2; cdr3_length: 15; cdr3_aa: CASSQGGFGYNEQFF; cdr3_nt: TGTGCCAGCAGCCAAGGGGGTTTCGGATACAATGAGCAGTTCTTC
j_call: TRBJ2-1; d_call: .; clone_size: .; v_call: TRBV6-1; cdr3_length: 14; cdr3_aa: CASTPVRETLEQFF; cdr3_nt: TGTGCCAGCACTCCAGTCCGGGAGACTCTCGAGCAGTTCTTC
j_call: TRBJ2-7; d_call: TRBD2; clone_size: .; v_call: TRBV6-1; cdr3_length: 16; cdr3_aa: CASSQTPSGGAYEQYF; cdr3_nt: TGTGCCAGCAGCCAAACTCCTAGCGGGGGGGCCTACGAGCAGTACTTC
j_call: TRBJ2-1; d_call: TRBD2; clone_size: .; v_call: TRBV27; cdr3_length: 13; cdr3_aa: CASSSGSLYEQFF; cdr3_nt: TGTGCCAGCAGTAGCGGGAGCCTTTACGAGCAGTTCTTC
j_call: TRBJ2-1; d_call: TRBD1; clone_size: .; v_call: TRBV6-8; cdr3_length: 15; cdr3_aa: CASSSPRQGIGEQFF; cdr3_nt: TGTGCCAGCAGTTCCCCGAGACAGGGAATTGGAGAGCAGTTCTTC
j_call: TRBJ2-7; d_call: TRBD2; clone_size: large; v_call: TRBV6-1; cdr3_length: 15; cdr3_aa: CASSETSGGAYEQYF; cdr3_nt: TGTGCCAGCAGTGAAACTAGCGGGGGGGCCTACGAGCAGTACTTC
j_call: TRBJ2-3; d_call: .; clone_size: .; v_call: TRBV12-3/TRBV12-4; cdr3_length: 14; cdr3_aa: CATPVWGNTDTQYF; cdr3_nt: TGTGCCACCCCCGTCTGGGGAAACACAGATACGCAGTATTTT
j_call: TRBJ2-1; d_call: TRBD2; clone_size: medium-sized; v_call: TRBV27; cdr3_length: 15; cdr3_aa: CATKAGGGSMYEQFF; cdr3_nt: TGTGCCACCAAAGCGGGAGGGGGGTCTATGTACGAGCAGTTCTTC
j_call: TRBJ2-1; d_call: .; clone_size: large; v_call: TRBV7-3; cdr3_length: 13; cdr3_aa: CASSRGGNNEQFF; cdr3_nt: TGTGCCAGCAGCCGTGGGGGGAACAATGAGCAGTTCTTC
j_call: TRBJ1-2; d_call: .; clone_size: .; v_call: TRBV6-1; cdr3_length: 11; cdr3_aa: CASSGGYGYTF; cdr3_nt: TGTGCCAGCAGTGGGGGATATGGCTACACCTTC
j_call: TRBJ2-1; d_call: .; clone_size: .; v_call: TRBV6-1; cdr3_length: 14; cdr3_aa: CASSDPGTRNEQFF; cdr3_nt: TGTGCCAGCAGTGACCCAGGGACTCGCAATGAGCAGTTCTTC
j_call: TRBJ2-5; d_call: TRBD2; clone_size: .; v_call: TRBV6-1; cdr3_length: 12; cdr3_aa: CASGRPGGTQYF; cdr3_nt: TGTGCCAGCGGTAGGCCGGGGGGGACCCAGTACTTC
j_call: TRBJ2-1; d_call: TRBD2; clone_size: few; v_call: TRBV6-1; cdr3_length: 16; cdr3_aa: CASTKWGLADHNEQFF; cdr3_nt: TGTGCCAGCACCAAGTGGGGACTAGCGGACCACAATGAGCAGTTCTTC
j_call: TRBJ2-5; d_call: .; clone_size: .; v_call: TRBV3-1; cdr3_length: 14; cdr3_aa: CASSQQGEGETQYF; cdr3_nt: TGTGCCAGCAGCCAGCAGGGAGAGGGAGAGACCCAGTACTTC
j_call: TRBJ1-2; d_call: TRBD1; clone_size: .; v_call: TRBV27; cdr3_length: 14; cdr3_aa: CASSRTGGEYGYTF; cdr3_nt: TGTGCCAGCAGCCGGACAGGGGGCGAGTATGGCTACACCTTC
j_call: TRBJ2-5; d_call: TRBD1; clone_size: .; v_call: TRBV6-1; cdr3_length: 16; cdr3_aa: CASSSGGQGSGETQYF; cdr3_nt: TGTGCCAGCAGTTCCGGGGGACAGGGGTCTGGGGAGACCCAGTACTTC
j_call: TRBJ2-2; d_call: .; clone_size: medium-sized; v_call: TRBV6-1; cdr3_length: 15; cdr3_aa: CASSEPGTNTGELFF; cdr3_nt: TGTGCCAGCAGTGAACCAGGGACGAACACCGGGGAGCTGTTTTTT
j_call: TRBJ2-3; d_call: TRBD2; clone_size: few; v_call: TRBV3-1; cdr3_length: 16; cdr3_aa: CASSHGLAGGTDTQYF; cdr3_nt: TGTGCCAGCAGCCATGGACTAGCGGGAGGCACAGATACGCAGTATTTT
j_call: TRBJ1-1; d_call: .; clone_size: .; v_call: TRBV6-6; cdr3_length: 13; cdr3_aa: CASSYSSLSEAFF; cdr3_nt: TGTGCCAGCAGTTACTCTTCCTTGAGTGAAGCTTTCTTT
j_call: TRBJ2-5; d_call: TRBD1; clone_size: .; v_call: TRBV6-1; cdr3_length: 14; cdr3_aa: CASSEGQGVKTQYF; cdr3_nt: TGTGCCAGCAGTGAAGGACAGGGGGTGAAGACCCAGTACTTC
j_call: TRBJ1-5; d_call: TRBD1; clone_size: .; v_call: TRBV15; cdr3_length: 14; cdr3_aa: CATSEGQGDQPQHF; cdr3_nt: TGTGCCACCTCCGAGGGACAGGGGGACCAGCCCCAGCATTTT
j_call: TRBJ2-1; d_call: .; clone_size: few; v_call: TRBV7-6; cdr3_length: 14; cdr3_aa: CASSLGPTRYEQFF; cdr3_nt: TGTGCCAGCAGCTTAGGTCCGACTCGATACGAGCAGTTCTTC
j_call: TRBJ2-1; d_call: .; clone_size: .; v_call: TRBV6-6; cdr3_length: 14; cdr3_aa: CASTKGAVLNEQFF; cdr3_nt: TGTGCCAGCACCAAAGGAGCGGTGCTTAATGAGCAGTTCTTC
j_call: TRBJ2-1; d_call: TRBD2; clone_size: .; v_call: TRBV6-5; cdr3_length: 14; cdr3_aa: CASSTRRGVGEQFF; cdr3_nt: TGTGCCAGCAGTACCCGCCGGGGGGTGGGGGAGCAGTTCTTC
j_call: TRBJ2-3; d_call: .; clone_size: .; v_call: TRBV6-1; cdr3_length: 14; cdr3_aa: CASKLAYDTDTQYF; cdr3_nt: TGTGCCAGCAAACTAGCCTATGACACAGATACGCAGTATTTT
j_call: TRBJ2-1; d_call: TRBD2; clone_size: .; v_call: TRBV6-1; cdr3_length: 14; cdr3_aa: CASSGLAGLNEQFF; cdr3_nt: TGTGCCAGCAGCGGACTAGCGGGGCTCAATGAGCAGTTCTTC
j_call: TRBJ1-1; d_call: TRBD1; clone_size: .; v_call: TRBV7-4; cdr3_length: 15; cdr3_aa: CASSLQGAKGTEAFF; cdr3_nt: TGTGCCAGCAGCTTACAGGGGGCGAAGGGCACTGAAGCTTTCTTT
j_call: TRBJ2-5; d_call: TRBD2; clone_size: once; v_call: TRBV11-3; cdr3_length: 14; cdr3_aa: CASSTGLVGETQYF; cdr3_nt: TGTGCCAGCAGCACGGGACTAGTGGGGGAGACCCAGTACTTC
j_call: TRBJ2-1; d_call: .; clone_size: .; v_call: TRBV12-3/TRBV12-4; cdr3_length: 14; cdr3_aa: CASSLGMENYEQFF; cdr3_nt: TGTGCCAGCAGTTTAGGGATGGAGAACTACGAGCAGTTCTTC